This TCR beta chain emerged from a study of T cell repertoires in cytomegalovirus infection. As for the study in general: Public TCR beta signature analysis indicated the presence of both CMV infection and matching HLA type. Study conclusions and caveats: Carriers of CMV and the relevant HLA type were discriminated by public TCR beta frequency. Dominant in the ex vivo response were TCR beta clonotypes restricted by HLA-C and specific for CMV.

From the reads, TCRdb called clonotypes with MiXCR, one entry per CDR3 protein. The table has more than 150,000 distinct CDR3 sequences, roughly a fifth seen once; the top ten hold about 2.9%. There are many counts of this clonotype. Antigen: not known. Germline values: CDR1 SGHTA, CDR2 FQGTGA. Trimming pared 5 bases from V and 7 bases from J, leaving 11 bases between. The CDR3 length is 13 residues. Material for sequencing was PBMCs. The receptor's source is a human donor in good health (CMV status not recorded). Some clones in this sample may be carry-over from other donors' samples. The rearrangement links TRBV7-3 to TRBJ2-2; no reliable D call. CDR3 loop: CASSPTHDGELFF. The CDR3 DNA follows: TGTGCCAGCAGCCCCACACACGACGGGGAGCTGTTTTTT.